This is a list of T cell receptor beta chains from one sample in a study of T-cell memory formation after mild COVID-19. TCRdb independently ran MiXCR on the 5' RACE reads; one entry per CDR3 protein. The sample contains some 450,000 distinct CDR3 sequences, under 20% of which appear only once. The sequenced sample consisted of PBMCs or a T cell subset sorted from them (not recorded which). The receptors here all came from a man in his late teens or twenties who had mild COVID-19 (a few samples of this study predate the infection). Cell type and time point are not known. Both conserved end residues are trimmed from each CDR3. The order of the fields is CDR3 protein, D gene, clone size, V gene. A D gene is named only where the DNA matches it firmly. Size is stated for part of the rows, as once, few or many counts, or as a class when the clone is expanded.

CDR3 protein: ASRASGQPKAF
D gene: .
clone size: few
V gene: TRBV6-1

CDR3 protein: ASSWRQGSIDEQF
D gene: TRBD1
clone size: few
V gene: TRBV5-1

CDR3 protein: AISRDKSYEQY
D gene: .
clone size: few
V gene: TRBV10-3

CDR3 protein: ASSQESESGVGTQY
D gene: .
clone size: .
V gene: TRBV4-3

CDR3 protein: ASSLARYTEAF
D gene: .
clone size: .
V gene: TRBV11-1

CDR3 protein: ASSEVLGQETQY
D gene: .
clone size: .
V gene: TRBV28

CDR3 protein: ASSKDRAGYEQY
D gene: TRBD1
clone size: few
V gene: TRBV5-1

CDR3 protein: SARDRRSGNTIY
D gene: .
clone size: .
V gene: TRBV20-1

CDR3 protein: AWGWSYEQY
D gene: .
clone size: few
V gene: TRBV30

CDR3 protein: ASSGRGGGEAF
D gene: .
clone size: .
V gene: TRBV5-4

CDR3 protein: ASSQDYQNSGNTIY
D gene: .
clone size: .
V gene: TRBV4-3

CDR3 protein: ASSHSSGTGNTEAF
D gene: TRBD1
clone size: .
V gene: TRBV4-1

CDR3 protein: ASSLTGEIYEQY
D gene: TRBD1
clone size: .
V gene: TRBV11-2

CDR3 protein: ASGPTSTDTQY
D gene: .
clone size: few
V gene: TRBV3-1

CDR3 protein: ASSQWPSAV
D gene: .
clone size: .
V gene: TRBV16

CDR3 protein: ASSSPGAGETQY
D gene: .
clone size: .
V gene: TRBV5-1

CDR3 protein: ASSPPGTYYGYT
D gene: .
clone size: few
V gene: TRBV5-1

CDR3 protein: ASSLAWASRMNTEAF
D gene: .
clone size: many
V gene: TRBV12-3/TRBV12-4

CDR3 protein: ASSPLQGGQTQY
D gene: .
clone size: few
V gene: TRBV7-2

CDR3 protein: ASSLNSADTQY
D gene: .
clone size: .
V gene: TRBV7-2

CDR3 protein: ASSQDSVITTGELF
D gene: .
clone size: .
V gene: TRBV4-3

CDR3 protein: ASSYTGTQQF
D gene: .
clone size: .
V gene: TRBV6-5

CDR3 protein: ASSQDFGGVYGYT
D gene: .
clone size: .
V gene: TRBV4-3

CDR3 protein: ASSPSVGARQETQY
D gene: .
clone size: .
V gene: TRBV5-1

CDR3 protein: SARWRVAGTLEETQY
D gene: TRBD2
clone size: few
V gene: TRBV20-1

CDR3 protein: ASSQGQINEKLF
D gene: .
clone size: .
V gene: TRBV4-1

CDR3 protein: ASSPGRYYNEQF
D gene: .
clone size: .
V gene: TRBV11-2

CDR3 protein: ASSHLLSTDTQY
D gene: .
clone size: few
V gene: TRBV7-3

CDR3 protein: ASSLVGTGTYNEQF
D gene: TRBD1
clone size: .
V gene: TRBV7-9